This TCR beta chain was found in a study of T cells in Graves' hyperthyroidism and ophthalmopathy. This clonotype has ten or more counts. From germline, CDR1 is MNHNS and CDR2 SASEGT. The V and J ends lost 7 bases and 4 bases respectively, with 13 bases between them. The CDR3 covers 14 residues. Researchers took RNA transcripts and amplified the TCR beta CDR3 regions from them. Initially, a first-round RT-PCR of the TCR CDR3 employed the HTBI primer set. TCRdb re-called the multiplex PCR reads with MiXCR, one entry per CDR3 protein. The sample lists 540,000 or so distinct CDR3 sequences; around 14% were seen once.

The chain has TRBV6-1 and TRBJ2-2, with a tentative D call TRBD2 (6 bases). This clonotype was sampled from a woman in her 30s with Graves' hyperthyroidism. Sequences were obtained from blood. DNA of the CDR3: TGTGCCAGCAATACGGGAGCCACCACCGGGGAGCTGTTTTTT. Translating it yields CASNTGATTGELFF.